This T cell receptor (beta chain) derives from a study of T cell responses to AZD1222 COVID-19 vaccine. Findings and limits, study-wide: Seropositivity was recorded at baseline in only 6 or 7 AZD1222 recipients. Spike-spanning, vaccine-associated CD4 TCRs were dominant at 160-218 and 743-854. Nearly half of spike-specific TCRs reportedly target variant regions that are unmutated in the B.1.351 and B.1.1.7 variants. Donors skewed white British and female; clonal diversity was possibly underestimated.

TCRdb's copy holds only in-frame clones and misses some; the assay was immunoSEQ multiplex PCR. Among fewer than 180,000 clones listed, about 93% were seen once. For this clone: Its specificity is unknown.

Germline V gene sequence: CDR1 MNHEY, CDR2 SMNVEV (reference sequence). The CDR3 length is 12 residues. Trimming stripped 4 bases from V and 0 bases from J, with 3 bases between. The chain has TRBV27 and TRBJ2-5; D is uncertain. Here the sequenced sample was peripheral blood, taken on day 0 of AZD1222 vaccination. This receptor was identified in an adult in good health. The CDR3 here is CASSSNQETQYF. The CDR3 DNA sequence: TGTGCCAGCAGTTCAAACCAAGAGACCCAGTACTTC.